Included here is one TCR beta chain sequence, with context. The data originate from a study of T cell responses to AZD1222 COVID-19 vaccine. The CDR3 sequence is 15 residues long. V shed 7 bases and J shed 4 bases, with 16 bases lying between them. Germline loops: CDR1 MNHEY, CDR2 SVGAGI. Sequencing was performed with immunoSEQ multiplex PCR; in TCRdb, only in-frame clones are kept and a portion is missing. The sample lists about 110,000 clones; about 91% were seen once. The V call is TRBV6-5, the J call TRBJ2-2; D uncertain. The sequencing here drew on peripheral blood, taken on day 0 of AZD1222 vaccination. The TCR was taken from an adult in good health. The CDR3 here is CASTRFGLSTGELFF. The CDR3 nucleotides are TGTGCCAGCACCCGCTTCGGGTTGAGCACCGGGGAGCTGTTTTTT.